What follows are 6 T cell receptor beta chains derived from one specimen sequenced in a study of shared clonotypes between healthy human individuals (dated by TCRdb to about 2020). The protocol used for the library was the immunoSEQ multiplex PCR assay. The source is immuneACCESS, and TCRdb retained only in-frame sequences with V and J called. Part of the clones is not carried over; for the studies checked, unresolved V genes explain less than half of this, and the remainder is unexplained. The sample table contains over 2 million clones; only one count was recorded for about 90% of them. The ten top clones hold approximately 0.39% of the sample. Sequenced input: naive CD4+ T cells from PBMCs. This sample's cell subset or site label indicates: CD45RA+ positively selected. The receptors were gathered from a man aged 18 to 30 in good health. Some clones in this sample may be carry-over from other donors' samples.

The rearrangement uses TRBV6-4 and TRBJ2-1, with 9 bases identical to TRBD1. Germline CDR1 MRHNA, CDR2 SNTAGT. V trimming: 6 bases; J trimming: 9 bases; junction bases outside the gene matches: 9. The CDR3 totals 14 residues. The CDR3, as DNA: TGTGCCAGCAGACGGTCACAGGGGGCCGGTGAGCAGTTCTTC. Amino acids: CASRRSQGAGEQFF.

A word on this clone: This specimen includes other DNA sequences encoding the same CDR3. V gene TRBV25-1 combines with J gene TRBJ1-2, with TRBD1 as a possible D gene (5 bases). V lost 9 bases and J 3 bases, leaving 11 bases between the germline ends. Germline-derived CDR1 and CDR2 are MGHDK and SYGVNS. This CDR3 region has 12 residues. The CDR3 nucleotides read TGTGCCAGTCGCGGAGGGGACTATGGCTACACCTTC. Translating it yields CASRGGDYGYTF.

The rearrangement uses TRBV10-2 and TRBJ2-3, with TRBD2 matching 12 bases. The length of the CDR3 is 15 residues. V gave up 3 bases and J gave up 7 bases; unmatched junction bases: 5. Looked up from germline, CDR1 is WSHSY and CDR2 is SAAADI. In DNA, the CDR3 is TGCGCCAGCAGTGAAAGACTAGCGGGAGTAAATACGCAGTATTTT. Translation gives CASSERLAGVNTQYF.

This chain uses TRBV7-9 with TRBJ1-4, with TRBD1 as a possible D gene (5 bases). The CDR3 contains 13 residues. V lost 4 bases, J lost 13 bases, and 16 bases lay in between. Germline V gives CDR1 SEHNR, CDR2 FQNEAQ (reference sequence). The CDR3 reads CASSSPLLGGLFF. CDR3 nucleotide sequence: TGTGCCAGCAGCTCTCCCCTCCTGGGGGGACTGTTTTTT.

The chain links TRBV2 to TRBJ2-2; perhaps TRBD2 as D (6 bases). CDR1 and CDR2 from the germline V gene are SNHLY and FYNNEI. The CDR3 runs 15 residues. Trimming cost V 3 bases and J 5 bases, with 13 bases left between them. CDR3 DNA: TGTGCCAGCAGTGAGTTGGAGGGCGGAACCGGGGAGCTGTTTTTT. It encodes CASSELEGGTGELFF.

V and J are TRBV6-1 and TRBJ1-1; no clear D gene. This CDR3 contains 11 residues. V lost 5 bases and J lost 7, with 8 bases in between. Germline CDR1 and CDR2: MNHNS and SASEGT. This chain's CDR3 is CASSYENEAFF. Here the CDR3 DNA reads TGTGCCAGCAGTTACGAAAATGAAGCTTTCTTT.